Included here is one T cell receptor (beta chain) sequence, with context. There is no known antigen for this receptor. No base quality values were provided; no much bigger clone lies one nucleotide off. The sample originates from a study of blood T cell repertoires in COVID-19 (TCRdb year 2020). Regarding the complete study: Samples from collaborators originated in the United States, Italy and Spain and spanned both the acute and convalescent phases of COVID-19. Where available, HLA class I and class II types were obtained from metadata supplied by the sample provider rather than from assay-based typing. The samples were drawn from two sources: the first 160 participants of the ongoing ImmuneRACE study, and about 1,300 subjects contributed by 6 global collaborators. The prospective study material was composed of cDNA or gDNA derived from T cells, B-cell-depleted T cells, or PBMCs. Subjects who had been exposed to COVID-19, were actively infected with it, or had recovered from it provided the deeply sampled blood TCRbeta repertoires that made up the dataset. The sample metadata nearly always contained a de-identified subject ID, COVID-19 status, age in years and sex. The repertoires were released in a freely available public database intended as a resource for research on the immune response to SARS-CoV-2. Study-level results and caveats: The amount of clinical and demographic metadata varied by source and participant and was provided uncurated.

Participants in the prospective study were aged about 18 to 95 years, lived in 20 to 25 United States geographic areas, and enrolled through a virtual design. Cohort assignment in the prospective study relied on participant-reported clinical history from a screening survey and a study questionnaire. Exposed participants had been in contact with someone with a PCR-confirmed or clinician-diagnosed COVID-19 case within 2 weeks of study entry. In the prospective study, mobile phlebotomists collected whole blood, serum and a nasopharyngeal or oropharyngeal swab from each participant. Over a roughly 2-month period, participants in the prospective study had the option of providing additional blood draws and questionnaires. Prospective study blood samples were shipped either frozen or at room temperature before DNA extraction. The immunoSEQ Assay, a bias-controlled multiplex PCR, was used to amplify TCRbeta CDR3 regions from genomic DNA. Turning to the authors' computational methods: The number of nucleated cells in each sample was estimated by amplification of reference gene primers within the assay. To quantify the absolute abundance of each unique TCRbeta CDR3 rearrangement, sequence reads were collapsed and filtered. For each sample, productive Simpson clonality was calculated as the square root of Simpson's diversity index across productive rearrangements. What TCRdb holds here is the immuneACCESS table cut down to in-frame rearrangements. Part of the clones is not present; checked against another copy, under half of the missing clones reflect an unresolved V gene, and the others are unexplained. The DNA gave D and trimming, while V, J and clone size come from that table. The sample table holds a few hundred thousand clones, of which about nine tenths were seen once. The ten largest clones add up to approximately 2.9% of the sample.

This sequence originates from a woman aged 45-60 years who had been exposed to COVID-19. Sequencing input: PBMCs or T cells enriched from blood (not recorded which).

The CDR3 is CASSLGTVSEAFF. Here is the DNA: TGTGCCAGCAGCCTCGGGACAGTTTCTGAAGCTTTCTTT. The chain was built from TRBV14 and TRBJ1-1; 7 junctional bases match TRBD1. As encoded in the germline V gene, CDR1 is SGHDN while CDR2 is FVKESK. Its CDR3 holds 13 amino acids, cysteine through phenylalanine. Just CDR3 DNA is preserved here, 39 bases in frame from base 1. Relative to germline, V is missing 4 bases and J is missing 6 bases, with 5 bases of the junction outside any gene match.